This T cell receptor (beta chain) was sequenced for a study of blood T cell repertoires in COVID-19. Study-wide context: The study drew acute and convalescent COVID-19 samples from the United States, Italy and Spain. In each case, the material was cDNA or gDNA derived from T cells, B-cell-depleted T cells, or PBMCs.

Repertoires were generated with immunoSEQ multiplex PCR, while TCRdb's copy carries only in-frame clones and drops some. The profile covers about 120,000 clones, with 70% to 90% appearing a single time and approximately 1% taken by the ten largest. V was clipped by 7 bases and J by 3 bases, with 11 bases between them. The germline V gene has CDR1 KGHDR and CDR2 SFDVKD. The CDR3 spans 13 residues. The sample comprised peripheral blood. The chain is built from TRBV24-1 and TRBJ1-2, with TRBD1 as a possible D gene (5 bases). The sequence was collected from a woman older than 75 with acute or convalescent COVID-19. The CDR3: CATSGGRDYGYTF. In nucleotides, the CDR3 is TGTGCCACCAGCGGGGGACGGGACTATGGCTACACCTTC.